This passage covers 7 T cell receptor beta chains from one sample sequenced in a study of CD8 T cells in Susac syndrome. The RNA input was roughly 0.45 to 1 ug, and it was reverse transcribed with random hexamers. Each CDR3 protein gets one entry after TCRdb re-called the immunoSEQ multiplex PCR reads with MiXCR. The repertoire holds more than 70,000 distinct CDR3 sequences, with more than 85% as singletons. The sequenced sample was CD8+ T cells from PBMCs. These TCRs come from a human donor with multiple sclerosis.

The DNA for the CDR3 is TGTGCCAGCAGGTTCCTTCCTCAGGGAGGTGTAGGTGGCTACACCTTC. It specifies CASRFLPQGGVGGYTF. The chain employs TRBV5-6 and TRBJ1-2; D is perhaps TRBD1 (5 bases). Germline values: CDR1 SGHDT, CDR2 YYEEEE. Trimming removed 5 bases at V and 7 bases at J, with 24 bases between. The CDR3 is 16 residues long.

The gene calls are TRBV7-3 and TRBJ2-1; D not resolved. The V end was cut by 5 bases, the J end by 6 bases, with 14 bases between. The CDR3 is 14 residues long. CDR1 and CDR2 from the germline V gene are SGHTA and FQGTGA. CDR3 protein: CASSTDLLGNEQFF. CDR3 sequence (DNA): TGTGCCAGCAGCACGGACCTCCTAGGCAATGAGCAGTTCTTC.

This rearrangement joins TRBV5-1 to TRBJ2-7; TRBD2 is a possible D gene (7 bases). V lost 1 base and J 2 bases, leaving 13 bases between the germline ends. The CDR3 covers 15 residues. Germline CDR1 is SGHRS and CDR2 is YFSETQ. The CDR3 DNA sequence: TGCGCCAGCAGCTTGATGGGGGGGCTGCCCTACGAGCAGTACTTC. This encodes CASSLMGGLPYEQYF.

This chain connects TRBV27 to TRBJ1-5; 11 nucleotides line up with TRBD1. CDR1 and CDR2 from the germline V gene are MNHEY and SMNVEV (reference sequence). Trimming removed 0 bases from V and 5 bases from J; junction bases left unmatched: 3. The CDR3 contains 16 residues. CDR3 nucleotides: TGTGCCAGCAGTTTATCGTGGACAGGGGGCTATCAGCCCCAGCATTTT. Translating gives CASSLSWTGGYQPQHF.

The V gene is TRBV5-1, the J gene TRBJ2-7, with 11 bases matching TRBD1. The CDR3 runs to 15 residues. CDR1 SGHRS and CDR2 YFSETQ come from the germline V gene. With V trimmed by 1 base and J by 6 bases, 6 bases remained unmatched. In DNA, the CDR3 is TGCGCCAGCAGCTTGTGGGACAGGGGGTCCAGCGAGCAGTACTTC. Translation: CASSLWDRGSSEQYF.

The chain's CDR3 is CASSLEGTSGSTDTQYF. The CDR3 DNA sequence: TGTGCCAGCAGCTTGGAGGGGACTAGCGGGAGTACAGATACGCAGTATTTT. The chain recombines TRBV5-6 with TRBJ2-3, with 14 nucleotides matching TRBD2. Germline values: CDR1 SGHDT, CDR2 YYEEEE. The length of the CDR3 is 17 residues. After removal of 0 bases from V and 3 bases from J, the junction contained 3 bases not matched to a gene.

The chain uses TRBV5-4 and TRBJ2-3; TRBD1 might be the D (6 bases). The CDR3 is made up of 16 amino acids. Germline V CDR1 and CDR2: SGHNT, YYREEE (reference sequence). The V gene lost 3 bases and the J gene lost 6 bases, with 20 bases spanning the gap. The DNA for the CDR3 is TGTGCCAGCAGCTCCGATGGGACACCCGGCGAGGATACGCAGTATTTT. Amino acids: CASSSDGTPGEDTQYF.